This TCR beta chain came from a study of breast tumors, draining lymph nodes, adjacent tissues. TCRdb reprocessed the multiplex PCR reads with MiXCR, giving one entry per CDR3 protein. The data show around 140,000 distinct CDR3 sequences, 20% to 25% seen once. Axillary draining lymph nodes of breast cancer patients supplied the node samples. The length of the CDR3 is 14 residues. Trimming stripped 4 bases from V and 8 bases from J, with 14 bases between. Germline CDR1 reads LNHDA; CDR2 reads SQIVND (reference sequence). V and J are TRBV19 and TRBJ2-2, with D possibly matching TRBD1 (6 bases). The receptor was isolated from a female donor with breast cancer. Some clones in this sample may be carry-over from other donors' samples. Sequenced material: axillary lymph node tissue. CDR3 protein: CASSTRQVSGELFF. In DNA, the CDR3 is TGTGCCAGTAGTACTAGACAGGTGTCAGGGGAGCTGTTTTTT.